These 17 T cell receptor beta chains share one sample of origin, sequenced in a study of graft-versus-host responses after intestinal transplantation. Data came from immunoSEQ multiplex PCR; TCRdb stores just in-frame clones and leaves some out. This table holds approximately 85,000 clones, about 91% found once. What these receptors recognize is not known. The specimen was unstimulated CD8+ T cells sorted from spleen or lymph node cells, collected before transplant. These receptor sequences come from a human donor who was the organ donor for an intestinal transplant.

This chain joins TRBV11-3 and TRBJ2-3; D not certain. Trimming took 4 bases from V and 4 from J, leaving 15 bases between them. The CDR3 runs 15 residues. Looked up from germline, CDR1 is SGHNT and CDR2 is YENEEA. CDR3 DNA sequence: TGTGCCAGCAGCTCCCACATCTCGGTGCCAGATACGCAGTATTTT. Translated, it gives CASSSHISVPDTQYF.

This sequence joins TRBV30 and TRBJ1-4; D not certain. V shed 0 bases and J shed 5 bases, with 13 bases lying between them. CDR1 GTSNPN and CDR2 SVGIG come from the germline V gene (reference sequence). The CDR3 spans 15 residues. DNA of the CDR3: TGTGCCTGGAGTGTGGGTCAGGAATACAATGAAAAACTGTTTTTT. It specifies CAWSVGQEYNEKLFF.

The chain is built from TRBV29-1 and TRBJ2-2; D unresolved. This CDR3 is 15 amino acids long. Germline CDR1 and CDR2: SQVTM and ANQGSEA. V shed 1 base and J shed 2 bases, with 11 bases lying between them. CDR3 protein: CSVEAGGINTGELFF. Written as DNA, the CDR3 is TGCAGCGTTGAAGCGGGTGGCATCAACACCGGGGAGCTGTTTTTT.

The rearrangement uses TRBV9 and TRBJ2-3, with 7 bases matching TRBD1. The trim removed 4 bases at V and 0 bases at J, leaving 5 bases unmatched. The length of the CDR3 is 15 residues. The germline CDR1 and CDR2 sequences are SGDLS and YYNGEE. The chain's CDR3 is CASSTRQGSTDTQYF. For the CDR3, the DNA is TGTGCCAGCAGCACACGACAGGGCAGCACAGATACGCAGTATTTT.

This clone was found once. V usage is TRBV7-9 and J usage is TRBJ1-4, with D tentatively TRBD1 (6 bases). CDR3 length equals 17 residues. Trimming removed 2 bases from V and 2 bases from J, with 15 bases in between. CDR1 is SEHNR and CDR2 is FQNEAQ in the germline V gene (reference sequence). The CDR3 nucleotides read TGTGCCAGCAGCTTACTTATACAGGGAGCCACTAATGAAAAACTGTTTTTT. This sequence encodes CASSLLIQGATNEKLFF.

The chain recombines TRBV27 with TRBJ1-1; the match to TRBD1 covers 7 bases. V was pared by 6 bases and J by 3 bases, with 4 bases of the junction left unmatched. Germline assignment: CDR1 MNHEY and CDR2 SMNVEV (reference sequence). The CDR3 spans 13 residues. CDR3 DNA: TGTGCCAGCAGCCCCGGGACAGACACTGAAGCTTTCTTT. It yields the protein CASSPGTDTEAFF.

The CDR3 loop reads CASSSPGQGDGYTF. DNA for the CDR3: TGTGCCAGTAGTAGCCCCGGACAGGGGGATGGCTACACCTTC. This rearrangement joins TRBV19 to TRBJ1-2; 10 bases map to TRBD1. Germline V gives CDR1 LNHDA, CDR2 SQIVND (reference sequence). There are 14 residues in the CDR3. Trimming took 4 bases from V and 6 from J; bases not matched to a gene: 5.

The chain combines TRBV19 with TRBJ2-1; no reliable D call. Per germline, CDR1 LNHDA and CDR2 SQIVND (reference sequence). Between the trimmed V and J ends, which lost 0 bases and 0 bases, there was a span of 0 bases. CDR3 length: 13 amino acids. The chain's CDR3 is CASSIDSYNEQFF. The DNA for the CDR3 is TGTGCCAGTAGTATAGACTCCTACAATGAGCAGTTCTTC.

This clone came up once. This chain connects TRBV5-5 to TRBJ2-2; 7 bases line up with TRBD1. V shed 4 bases and J 3 bases; nucleotides not matched to a gene: 9. CDR1 and CDR2 (germline): SGHKS, YYEKEE (reference sequence). The CDR3 covers 16 residues. CDR3 coding DNA: TGTGCCAGCAGCGGAAGGGGGCTTGACTACACCGGGGAGCTGTTTTTT. Encoded protein: CASSGRGLDYTGELFF.

The chain uses TRBV2 and TRBJ1-3; TRBD1 is a possible D gene (6 bases). The CDR3 runs to 15 residues. V lost 10 bases and J 2 bases, leaving 18 bases between the germline ends. Germline V lookup: CDR1 SNHLY, CDR2 FYNNEI. This CDR3 reads CAMNEGQTTGNTIYF. Written as DNA, the CDR3 is TGTGCCATGAACGAAGGACAGACAACTGGAAACACCATATATTTT.

The chain is built from TRBV5-6 and TRBJ2-5; 7 bases are a match to TRBD1. The DNA end is a closer match to TRBJ2-7, so the J assignment may be wrong. The CDR3 is 15 residues long. CDR1 SGHDT and CDR2 YYEEEE come from the germline V gene. The CDR3 sequence is CASSSPGQLEREQYF. As DNA, the CDR3 is TGTGCCAGCAGCTCTCCGGGACAGTTGGAACGCGAGCAGTACTTC.

The J gene is TRBJ2-4, the V gene TRBV11-1; 9 positions match TRBD1. The germline CDR1 and CDR2 sequences are SGHAT and FQDESV (reference sequence). This CDR3 has 14 amino acids. With V trimmed by 5 bases and J by 6 bases, 5 bases remained unmatched. The CDR3 loop is CASSPPGQGNIQYF. The CDR3 nucleotides read TGTGCCAGCAGCCCGCCGGGACAGGGAAACATTCAGTACTTC.

The J gene is TRBJ1-4, the V gene TRBV28; D unresolved. From germline, CDR1 is MDHEN and CDR2 SYDVKM. This CDR3 comprises 14 residues. V lost 8 bases and J lost 7, with 17 bases in between. CDR3 in DNA: TGTGCCAGCTCGCCCCTGGAGGCGGGTGAAAAACTGTTTTTT. The encoded protein is CASSPLEAGEKLFF.

This clone has just one count. This rearrangement joins TRBV4-2 to TRBJ1-3; D might be TRBD1 (5 bases). This CDR3 region has 16 residues. Trimming took off 0 bases at V and 0 bases at J, with 9 bases between the two ends. Germline CDR1 is LGHNA and CDR2 is YNFKEQ. The CDR3 nucleotides read TGTGCCAGCAGCCAAGATCCGGGGCTCTCTGGAAACACCATATATTTT. Amino acids: CASSQDPGLSGNTIYF.

The chain has TRBV6-5 and TRBJ2-7, with a tentative D call TRBD1 (6 bases). CDR3 length equals 14 residues. CDR1 MNHEY and CDR2 SVGAGI come from the germline V gene. With 1 base removed from V and 2 bases from J, the gap between germline ends came to 9 bases. The CDR3 loop is CASSYWGRTYEQYF. DNA for the CDR3: TGTGCCAGCAGTTACTGGGGGCGGACCTACGAGCAGTACTTC.

The chain has TRBV10-1 and TRBJ2-7; D gene ambiguous. V lost 6 bases to trimming and J lost 0 bases, with 9 bases between them. Germline V gene data show CDR1 as WNHNN and CDR2 as SYGVQD (reference sequence). CDR3 length: 13 amino acids. The CDR3 loop is CASRDDGSYEQYF. The CDR3, as DNA: TGCGCCAGCAGAGATGACGGCTCCTACGAGCAGTACTTC.

The gene calls are TRBV7-7 and TRBJ1-2; TRBD1 aligns across 7 bases. The CDR3 extends over 13 amino acids. Trimming removed 5 bases from V and 3 bases from J; junction bases left unmatched: 3. Germline V lookup: CDR1 SSHAT, CDR2 FNYEAQ (reference sequence). CDR3: CASSPGGDYGYTF. The CDR3 coding sequence is TGTGCCAGCAGCCCAGGGGGGGACTATGGCTACACCTTC.